This entry lists 20 T cell receptor beta chains sequenced from one sample in a study of T cell repertoires in cytomegalovirus infection. Each CDR3 protein is one row after TCRdb ran MiXCR on the reads. The data show 600,000 to 800,000 distinct CDR3 sequences, approximately 25% seen once. Source material: CD8+ T cells from PBMCs. Source of these receptors: a human donor in good health (CMV status not recorded). Some clones in this sample may be carry-over from other donors' samples.

V gene TRBV13 combines with J gene TRBJ2-2; no firm D call. The ends were cut back, 3 bases at V and 7 bases at J, with 12 bases in the middle. CDR1 PRHDT and CDR2 FYEKMQ come from the germline V gene (reference sequence). The CDR3 covers 14 residues. In DNA, the CDR3 is TGTGCCAGCAGCTTCGGGCCGAACGGCGGGGAGCTGTTTTTT. Amino acid sequence: CASSFGPNGGELFF.

Only a few counts were recorded for this clonotype. This chain connects TRBV7-9 to TRBJ1-4; 10 positions match TRBD1. V dropped 5 bases and J dropped 8; count of bases not matched to a gene: 8. The CDR3 totals 15 residues. In germline, CDR1 is SEHNR, CDR2 FQNEAQ (reference sequence). CDR3 residues: CASSTRTGGREKLFF. The CDR3 DNA sequence: TGTGCCAGCAGCACTCGGACAGGGGGAAGGGAAAAACTGTTTTTT.

By share, this clonotype ranks as medium-sized. The chain has TRBV7-9 and TRBJ2-1; no clear D. The V end was cut by 3 bases, the J end by 8 bases, with 8 bases between. CDR1 is SEHNR and CDR2 is FQNEAQ in the germline V gene (reference sequence). This CDR3 is 12 amino acids long. The CDR3 protein is CASSFNWDEQFF. The CDR3 DNA reads TGTGCCAGCAGCTTCAACTGGGATGAGCAGTTCTTC.

A few counts support this clonotype. The chain uses TRBV28 and TRBJ2-1; 12 nucleotides match TRBD2. With V trimmed by 4 bases and J by 3 bases, 4 bases remained unmatched. Germline V CDR1 and CDR2: MDHEN, SYDVKM. This CDR3 is built from 16 residues. CDR3 in DNA: TGTGCCAGCAGTTCACGGACTAGCGGGGACTACAATGAGCAGTTCTTC. This gives the protein CASSSRTSGDYNEQFF.

This clonotype was observed a handful of times. The chain links TRBV12-3 or TRBV12-4 to TRBJ1-2; maybe TRBD1 (5 bases). With 5 bases removed from V and 3 bases from J, the gap between germline ends came to 10 bases. The CDR3 covers 13 residues. CDR3 sequence: CASSRGQDYGYTF. Written as DNA, the CDR3 is TGTGCCAGCAGTAGGGGCCAGGACTATGGCTACACCTTC.

For this clonotype: One base away lies a much larger clone, so this may be a sequencing read error. The conserved phenylalanine or tryptophan is not found at the CDR3 terminus, so this likely reflects a read error. The CDR3 sequence is CASSYLGDEQFS. As DNA, the CDR3 is TGCGCCAGCAGCTATCTGGGGGATGAGCAGTTCTCC. This chain joins TRBV5-1 and TRBJ2-1; possibly TRBD1 or TRBD2 for D (5 bases each). This CDR3 spans 12 amino acids. Germline CDR1 is SGHRS and CDR2 is YFSETQ. V was clipped by 3 bases and J by 8 bases, with 9 bases between them.

V usage is TRBV14 and J usage is TRBJ2-2; D might be TRBD2 (5 bases). The CDR3 covers 18 residues. The germline V and J ends were trimmed by 4 bases and 2 bases, with 20 bases remaining between them. Per the germline V gene, CDR1 is SGHDN and CDR2 is FVKESK. CDR3 DNA: TGTGCCAGCAGCCCAACCTGGTTAGCAGAGGGCAACACCGGGGAGCTGTTTTTT. Protein sequence: CASSPTWLAEGNTGELFF.

The J gene is TRBJ2-7, the V gene TRBV20-1; 12 bases line up with TRBD1. The CDR3 is 14 amino acids. V trimming: 3 bases; J trimming: 3 bases; junction bases outside the gene matches: 3. Germline-derived CDR1 and CDR2 are DFQATT and SNEGSKA (reference sequence). The CDR3: CSARGQGAVYEQYF. DNA of the CDR3: TGCAGTGCTAGGGGACAGGGGGCCGTCTACGAGCAGTACTTC.

This clonotype was seen many times. The rearrangement uses TRBV6-2 or TRBV6-3 and TRBJ1-2; no firm D call. CDR3 length equals 14 residues. The V end was cut by 2 bases, the J end by 4 bases, with 11 bases between. The germline CDR1 and CDR2 sequences are MNHEY and SVGEGT. The CDR3 region has the DNA TGTGCCAGCAGTTACGTCCCCACCCGCTATGGCTACACCTTC. This sequence encodes CASSYVPTRYGYTF.

This clonotype was seen repeatedly, ten times or more. The chain employs TRBV7-6 and TRBJ2-7; the D is unclear. This CDR3 is 13 amino acids long. The ends were cut back, 3 bases at V and 2 bases at J, with 8 bases in the middle. Germline loops: CDR1 SGHVS, CDR2 FNYEAQ. Written as DNA, the CDR3 is TGTGCCAGCAGCTTCCAGGTTCCCTACGAGCAGTACTTC. Translating it yields CASSFQVPYEQYF.

The rearrangement uses TRBV7-9 and TRBJ2-7; D not certain. CDR3 length equals 13 residues. From germline, CDR1 is SEHNR and CDR2 FQNEAQ (reference sequence). Written as DNA, the CDR3 is TGTACCAGCAGCTTTCAGGAGCACTACGAGCAGTACGTC. Its translation is CTSSFQEHYEQYV.

The chain recombines TRBV19 with TRBJ1-5; possibly TRBD1 for D (5 bases). The CDR3 contains 13 residues. From germline, CDR1 is LNHDA and CDR2 SQIVND (reference sequence). Between the trimmed V and J ends, which lost 10 bases and 6 bases, there was a span of 16 bases. CDR3 sequence (DNA): TGTGCCACCAATACGCGAGGGGTTCAGCCCCAGCATTTT. Translated, it gives CATNTRGVQPQHF. The whole variable domain, filled in from reference TRBV19 and TRBJ1-5, reads DGGITQSPKYLFRKEGQNVTLSCEQNLNHDAMYWYRQDPGQGLRLIYYSQIVNDFQKGDIAEGYSVSREKKESFPLTVTSAQKNPTAFYLCATNTRGVQPQHFGDGTRLSIL.

This clonotype turned up a few times. V gene TRBV7-3 combines with J gene TRBJ1-1, with D uncertain. The V end was cut by 4 bases, the J end by 4 bases, with 10 bases between. The germline CDR1 and CDR2 sequences are SGHTA and FQGTGA. The CDR3 extends over 13 amino acids. Written as DNA, the CDR3 is TGTGCCAGCAGCTCGGGCCGGAGCACTGAAGCTTTCTTT. Its translation: CASSSGRSTEAFF. The whole variable domain, filled in from reference TRBV7-3 and TRBJ1-1, reads GAGVSQTPSNKVTEKGKYVELRCDPISGHTALYWYRQSLGQGPEFLIYFQGTGAADDSGLPNDRFFAVRPEGSVSTLKIQRTERGDSAVYLCASSSGRSTEAFFGQGTRLTVV.

Details on this clonotype: At one end, the junction sequence differs from germline, possibly due to a read error. The chain has TRBV7-6 and TRBJ2-1; the D is unclear. Germline loops: CDR1 SGHVS, CDR2 FNYEAQ. The CDR3 covers 15 residues. The CDR3 coding sequence is TGTGTCAGCAGCTCCACAGAACCCCCCTACAATGAGCAGTTCTTC. Translated: CVSSSTEPPYNEQFF.

The chain recombines TRBV29-1 with TRBJ1-4, with TRBD1 matching 7 bases. This CDR3 contains 13 residues. Germline CDR1 is SQVTM and CDR2 is ANQGSEA. After removal of 6 bases from V and 8 bases from J, the junction contained 9 bases not matched to a gene. CDR3 nucleotide sequence: TGCAGCGTCTTGGGGGACAGAAGCGAAAAACTGTTTTTT. It codes for CSVLGDRSEKLFF.

The chain combines TRBV27 with TRBJ2-7, with 11 bases identical to TRBD1. In germline, CDR1 is MNHEY, CDR2 SMNVEV (reference sequence). The CDR3 consists of 17 residues. Unmatched junction bases numbered 8, after V lost 4 bases and J lost 0 bases. This chain's CDR3 is CASSSWDRGKSSYEQYF. For the CDR3, the DNA is TGTGCCAGCAGTTCCTGGGACAGGGGGAAGAGCTCCTACGAGCAGTACTTC.

A word on this clonotype: A read error is possible here, since a much larger clone lies one base away. J is TRBJ1-1 and V is TRBV7-3; possibly TRBD1 for D (6 bases). There are 16 residues in the CDR3. The germline gives CDR1 SGHTA, CDR2 FQGTGA. This chain's CDR3 is CVSSWGPGDEGTEAFF. The CDR3 bases are TGTGTCAGCAGCTGGGGCCCAGGGGACGAGGGCACTGAAGCTTTCTTT.

The chain recombines TRBV20-1 with TRBJ2-5; the D gene could be TRBD1 or TRBD2 (5 bases each). The germline CDR1 and CDR2 sequences are DFQATT and SNEGSKA (reference sequence). Trimming took off 3 bases at V and 5 bases at J, with 19 bases between the two ends. This CDR3 has 15 residues. In DNA form, the CDR3 reads TGCAGTGCTAGCGCGAGGGAATTATGGGGGGAGACCCAGTACTTC. It codes for CSASARELWGETQYF.

The chain links TRBV20-1 to TRBJ1-6; a possible D gene is TRBD1 (6 bases). Trimming pared 0 bases from V and 6 bases from J, leaving 12 bases between. This CDR3 has 15 residues. Germline lookup yields CDR1 DFQATT and CDR2 SNEGSKA (reference sequence). As DNA, the CDR3 is TGCAGTGCTAGAGATCTCGGCAGGGGTAATTCACCCCTCCACTTT. It codes for CSARDLGRGNSPLHF.

This clonotype was observed a handful of times. This chain connects TRBV6-2 or TRBV6-3 to TRBJ2-3, with D possibly called TRBD1 or TRBD2 (6 bases each). In germline, CDR1 is MNHEY, CDR2 SVGEGT. V lost 8 bases and J lost 2, with 14 bases in between. The CDR3 is 14 amino acids. The CDR3 region has the DNA TGTGCCAGCTTTATAGGGGGGTACACAGATACGCAGTATTTT. This codes for CASFIGGYTDTQYF.